Presented here are 30 T cell receptor beta chains from one specimen sequenced in a study of T cell responses to AZD1222 COVID-19 vaccine. Repertoires were generated with immunoSEQ multiplex PCR, while TCRdb's copy carries only in-frame clones and drops some. The sample yields 140,000 to 150,000 clones, around 85% seen once. The sample was peripheral blood, taken on day 0 of AZD1222 vaccination. The origin of the receptors is an adult in good health.

The rearrangement uses TRBV2 and TRBJ2-7, with 15 nucleotides matching TRBD2. Germline assignment: CDR1 SNHLY and CDR2 FYNNEI. Trimming at V came to 6 bases and at J to 6 bases, leaving 12 bases not matched to a gene. There are 17 residues in the CDR3. The CDR3 DNA reads as TGTGCCAGCAGGGGACTAGCGGGGGGCCTAGGTGTCGGCGAGCAGTACTTC. This encodes CASRGLAGGLGVGEQYF.

The V gene is TRBV10-1, the J gene TRBJ2-3; 9 nucleotides match TRBD1. The germline V gene has CDR1 WNHNN and CDR2 SYGVQD (reference sequence). The V and J ends lost 5 bases and 5 bases, in that order; junction bases with no gene match: 8. There are 15 residues in the CDR3. This CDR3 is CASSKTGGDVDTQYF. In DNA form, the CDR3 reads TGCGCCAGCAGTAAGACAGGGGGGGATGTAGATACGCAGTATTTT.

This chain connects TRBV2 to TRBJ1-5; D uncertain. CDR1 and CDR2 (germline): SNHLY, FYNNEI. The CDR3 has 13 amino acids. Trimming took off 7 bases at V and 7 bases at J, with 14 bases between the two ends. The CDR3 DNA sequence: TGTGCCAGCACCTCCGGAGAACGACAGCCCCAGCATTTT. It specifies CASTSGERQPQHF.

V usage is TRBV18 and J usage is TRBJ1-3; D gene ambiguous. The V end was cut by 1 base, the J end by 2 bases, with 6 bases between. CDR3 length: 14 amino acids. The germline gives CDR1 KGHSH, CDR2 LQKENI. The CDR3 DNA sequence: TGTGCCAGCTCACCACGTGCGACTGGAAACACCATATATTTT. The encoded protein is CASSPRATGNTIYF.

The rearrangement links TRBV19 to TRBJ2-1; a possible D gene is TRBD1 (5 bases). Germline V gene lookup returns CDR1 LNHDA and CDR2 SQIVND (reference sequence). V was pared by 6 bases and J by 7 bases, with 13 bases between. CDR3 length equals 13 residues. The CDR3 sequence: CASSVLSGNEQFF. CDR3 DNA sequence: TGTGCCAGTAGCGTCCTATCAGGGAATGAGCAGTTCTTC.

The J gene is TRBJ1-6, the V gene TRBV18; TRBD1 matches at 8 bases. CDR3 length: 14 residues. The ends lost 3 bases at V and 9 bases at J; junction bases unmatched: 4. CDR1 is KGHSH, CDR2 LQKENI, per germline. CDR3 nucleotides: TGTGCCAGCTCACCTGGGACAGGTTTTTCACCCCTCCACTTT. It is translated as CASSPGTGFSPLHF.

This rearrangement joins TRBV11-2 to TRBJ1-1, with unresolved D. Germline V gives CDR1 SGHAT, CDR2 FQNNGV. Trimming removed 2 bases at V and 2 bases at J, with 9 bases between. This CDR3 has 14 residues. In nucleotides, the CDR3 is TGTGCCAGCAGCTTAAGATACAGTAACACTGAAGCTTTCTTT. Translating gives CASSLRYSNTEAFF.

The V and J genes are TRBV28 and TRBJ2-3; 12 bases agree with TRBD2. V shed 5 bases, J shed 8 bases, and the junction held 11 bases outside the gene matches. The length of the CDR3 is 16 residues. Germline V gene sequence: CDR1 MDHEN, CDR2 SYDVKM. CDR3 nucleotide sequence: TGTGCCAGCAGTAACCGTGGACTAGCGGGGTGGGCTACGCAGTATTTT. Its protein product is CASSNRGLAGWATQYF.

The V call is TRBV3-1 (or the pseudogene TRBV3-2), the J call TRBJ2-1, with TRBD2 matching 10 bases. Losses at the gene ends were 4 bases for V and 10 bases for J; bases not matched to a gene: 13. Germline values: CDR1 LGHDT, CDR2 YNNKEL (reference sequence). CDR3 length: 16 amino acids. The CDR3 DNA follows: TGTGCCAGCAGCCCCTCGGGAGCGGGAGGGGGGAGCGAGCAGTTCTTC. It is translated as CASSPSGAGGGSEQFF.

V gene TRBV29-1 combines with J gene TRBJ2-7; D is undetermined. CDR1 SQVTM and CDR2 ANQGSEA come from the germline V gene. Trimming cost V 1 base and J 6 bases, with 19 bases left between them. This CDR3 has 15 residues. CDR3 protein: CSVEVWTDTPSEQYF. Written as DNA, the CDR3 is TGCAGCGTTGAAGTTTGGACGGATACTCCCAGCGAGCAGTACTTC.

In regard to this clone: Germline and junction disagree at one end, which may indicate a read error. The chain uses TRBV6-5 and TRBJ2-5; no clear D gene. CDR1 and CDR2 from the germline V gene are MNHEY and SVGAGI. CDR3 length equals 14 residues. The DNA for the CDR3 is TGTGCCAGCAGTTACTCCCAGACCCAAGGGACCCAGTACTTC. The encoded protein is CASSYSQTQGTQYF.

The chain uses TRBV7-2 and TRBJ2-3, with no clear D. In germline, CDR1 is SGHTA, CDR2 FQGNSA. CDR3 length: 15 amino acids. V shed 0 bases and J shed 4 bases, with 11 bases lying between them. CDR3 in DNA: TGTGCCAGCAGCTTAGCCTTGGGGTGGGCAGATACGCAGTATTTT. It translates to CASSLALGWADTQYF. The full variable domain, its missing parts supplied by reference TRBV7-2 and TRBJ2-3, is GAGVSQSPSNKVTEKGKDVELRCDPISGHTALYWYRQSLGQGLEFLIYFQGNSAPDKSGLPSDRFSAERTGGSVSTLTIQRTQQEDSAVYLCASSLALGWADTQYFGPGTRLTVL.

This chain joins TRBV6-6 and TRBJ1-2; D is perhaps TRBD1 (5 bases). Trimming cost V 0 bases and J 6 bases, with 11 bases left between them. This CDR3 comprises 14 residues. Looked up from germline, CDR1 is MNHNY and CDR2 is SVGAGI (reference sequence). DNA of the CDR3: TGTGCCAGCAGTTACTCAGGGGCGAGGAATGGCTACACCTTC. Residues: CASSYSGARNGYTF.

The CDR3 region has the DNA TGTGCCAGCAGCTTGGAGGGTTACAATGAGCAGTTCTTC. Translation gives CASSLEGYNEQFF. The chain has TRBV11-3 and TRBJ2-1, with D possibly TRBD2 on 6 matching bases. Germline CDR1 SGHNT, CDR2 YENEEA. The CDR3 sequence is 13 residues long. Between the trimmed V and J ends, which lost 3 bases and 4 bases, there was a span of 7 bases.

Remarks on this clone: Other DNA variants within this sample encode the same CDR3. The genes are TRBV5-4 and TRBJ2-7; 7 bases are shared with TRBD2. CDR1 is SGHNT and CDR2 is YYREEE in the germline V gene (reference sequence). The CDR3 has 13 residues. V shed 0 bases, J shed 4 bases, and the junction held 1 base outside the gene matches. The CDR3 is CASSLGGGYEQYF. The CDR3 bases are TGTGCCAGCAGCTTGGGGGGGGGATACGAGCAGTACTTC.

This clone has a handful of counts. This rearrangement joins TRBV7-9 to TRBJ2-7; possibly TRBD1 or TRBD2 for D (5 bases each). Trimming took 5 bases from V and 3 from J, leaving 17 bases between them. CDR1 SEHNR and CDR2 FQNEAQ come from the germline V gene (reference sequence). The CDR3 consists of 15 residues. CDR3 in amino acids: CASSALSRDGYEQYF. CDR3 in DNA: TGTGCCAGCAGCGCCCTATCAAGGGACGGCTACGAGCAGTACTTC. Filled out from reference TRBV7-9 and TRBJ2-7, the complete variable domain reads DTGVSQNPRHKITKRGQNVTFRCDPISEHNRLYWYRQTLGQGPEFLTYFQNEAQLEKSRLLSDRFSAERPKGSFSTLEIQRTEQGDSAMYLCASSALSRDGYEQYFGPGTRLTVT.

V and J are TRBV6-1 and TRBJ1-1; TRBD1 might be the D (5 bases). The CDR3 sequence is 14 residues long. The V and J ends lost 3 bases and 1 base respectively, with 9 bases between them. Looked up from germline, CDR1 is MNHNS and CDR2 is SASEGT. The CDR3 DNA reads as TGTGCCAGCAGTGAGGGACTTTCGAACACTGAAGCTTTCTTT. Its protein product is CASSEGLSNTEAFF.

The chain carries TRBV5-4 and TRBJ1-4, with D perhaps matching TRBD1 (5 bases). Germline V gene sequence: CDR1 SGHNT, CDR2 YYREEE (reference sequence). V gave up 3 bases and J gave up 7 bases, with 13 bases separating them. The CDR3 is 14 amino acids. CDR3 DNA: TGTGCCAGCAGCTGGGCCGGGGCAGGTGAAAAACTGTTTTTT. This encodes CASSWAGAGEKLFF.

V gene TRBV28 combines with J gene TRBJ2-1; D is unresolved. The CDR3 extends over 11 amino acids. The V and J ends lost 8 bases and 7 bases respectively, with 9 bases between them. Germline values: CDR1 MDHEN, CDR2 SYDVKM. The CDR3 DNA reads TGTGCCAGCGGCCGCCTTAATGAGCAGTTCTTC. Translating it yields CASGRLNEQFF.

The J gene is TRBJ1-5, the V gene TRBV29-1, with D unclear. The V gene's germline CDR1 is SQVTM and CDR2 ANQGSEA. This CDR3 spans 11 amino acids. The V and J ends lost 5 bases and 4 bases respectively, with 6 bases between them. The CDR3 nucleotides are TGCAGCGTTCGGGATAATCAGCCCCAGCATTTT. Protein: CSVRDNQPQHF.

The rearrangement joins TRBV19 to TRBJ1-1; D remains ambiguous. Per the germline V gene, CDR1 is LNHDA and CDR2 is SQIVND (reference sequence). This CDR3 is 12 amino acids long. V lost 0 bases, J lost 6 bases, and 5 bases lay in between. CDR3 DNA: TGTGCCAGTAGTATAGATGAGGCTGAAGCTTTCTTT. It encodes CASSIDEAEAFF.

The chain employs TRBV28 and TRBJ1-2; TRBD1 matches at 7 bases. The CDR3 runs to 12 residues. The junction had 6 bases not matched to a gene; V was cut back by 5 bases and J by 9 bases. Per the germline V gene, CDR1 is MDHEN and CDR2 is SYDVKM. The chain's CDR3 is CASSLQQGSYTF. Here the CDR3 DNA reads TGTGCCAGCAGTCTCCAACAGGGGAGCTACACCTTC.

This chain uses TRBV9 with TRBJ2-1; 11 positions match TRBD2. J was trimmed by 9 bases and V by 2 bases; bases with no gene match: 7. Germline V gene sequence: CDR1 SGDLS, CDR2 YYNGEE. The CDR3 contains 15 residues. In nucleotides, the CDR3 is TGTGCCAGCAGCGTCCTAGCGGGGGGTTTTAGTGAGCAGTTCTTC. Translation: CASSVLAGGFSEQFF.

The rearrangement uses TRBV2 and TRBJ1-4; no definite D call. The CDR3 has 15 residues. V was shortened by 3 bases and J by 0 bases, with 8 bases between the two germline ends. Germline assignment: CDR1 SNHLY and CDR2 FYNNEI. The CDR3, as DNA: TGTGCCAGCAGTGATAGTCGAGCAACTAATGAAAAACTGTTTTTT. It yields the protein CASSDSRATNEKLFF.

J is TRBJ2-2 and V is TRBV11-3; D not certain. From germline, CDR1 is SGHNT and CDR2 YENEEA. Trimming shortened V by 5 bases and J by 1 base, and 14 bases separated the two germline ends. The CDR3 spans 16 residues. The CDR3 DNA sequence: TGTGCCAGCAGCCCCCATCCTGACGAGAACACCGGGGAGCTGTTTTTT. It is translated as CASSPHPDENTGELFF.

The rearrangement links TRBV4-1 to TRBJ2-1, with 13 positions matching TRBD2. Germline CDR1 reads MGHRA; CDR2 reads YSYEKL. With 4 bases clipped from V and 8 bases from J, the junction kept 11 bases outside the gene matches. This CDR3 has 17 amino acids. The CDR3 DNA is TGCGCCAGCAGCCGGCCCAGACTAGCGGGGGGCGGATATGAGCAGTTCTTC. Its translation is CASSRPRLAGGGYEQFF.

V is TRBV9 and J is TRBJ1-3; 10 positions match TRBD1. V was pared by 0 bases and J by 5 bases, with 14 bases of the junction left unmatched. CDR1 is SGDLS and CDR2 is YYNGEE in the germline V gene. This CDR3 spans 19 amino acids. The CDR3 reads CASSVDPGTGALRRNTIYF. CDR3 sequence (DNA): TGTGCCAGCAGCGTAGATCCCGGGACAGGGGCCCTCCGGAGAAACACCATATATTTT.

The chain joins TRBV6-5 to TRBJ2-2, with 9 bases fitting TRBD2. Germline loops: CDR1 MNHEY, CDR2 SVGAGI. The ends lost 6 bases at V and 4 bases at J; junction bases unmatched: 3. This CDR3 is built from 14 residues. Written as DNA, the CDR3 is TGTGCCAGCAGGAGTAGCGGGAGCACCGGGGAGCTGTTTTTT. Its translation: CASRSSGSTGELFF.

The rearrangement uses TRBV30 and TRBJ2-1; 9 bases agree with TRBD1. The CDR3 contains 13 residues. The V and J ends lost 7 bases and 3 bases, in that order; junction bases with no gene match: 4. CDR1 GTSNPN and CDR2 SVGIG come from the germline V gene (reference sequence). The CDR3 DNA reads TGTGCCTTAGGGACAGGGAACTACAATGAGCAGTTCTTC. It yields the protein CALGTGNYNEQFF.

The J gene is TRBJ2-1, the V gene TRBV19; perhaps TRBD2 as D (6 bases). Germline CDR1 LNHDA, CDR2 SQIVND (reference sequence). V lost 3 bases, J lost 7 bases, and 7 bases lay in between. CDR3 size: 12 residues. The CDR3 is CASSIGGNEQFF. The CDR3 DNA follows: TGTGCCAGTAGTATCGGAGGGAATGAGCAGTTCTTC.